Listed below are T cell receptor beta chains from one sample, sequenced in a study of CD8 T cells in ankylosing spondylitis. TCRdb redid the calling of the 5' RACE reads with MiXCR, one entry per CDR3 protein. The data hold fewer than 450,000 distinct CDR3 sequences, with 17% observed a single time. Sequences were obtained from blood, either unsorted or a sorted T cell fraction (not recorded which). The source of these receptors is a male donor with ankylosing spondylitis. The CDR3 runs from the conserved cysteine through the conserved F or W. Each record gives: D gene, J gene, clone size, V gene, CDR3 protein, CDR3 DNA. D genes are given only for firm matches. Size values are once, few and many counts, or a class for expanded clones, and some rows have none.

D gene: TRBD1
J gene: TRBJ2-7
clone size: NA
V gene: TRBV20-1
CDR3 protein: CSAPGQGHYEQYF
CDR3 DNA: TGCAGTGCTCCTGGACAGGGGCACTACGAGCAGTACTTC

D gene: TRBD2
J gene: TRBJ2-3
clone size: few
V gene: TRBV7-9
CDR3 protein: CASSFGGADTQYF
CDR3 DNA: TGTGCCAGCAGCTTTGGGGGGGCAGATACGCAGTATTTT

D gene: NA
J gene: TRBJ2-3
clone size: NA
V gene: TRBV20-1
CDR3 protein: CSARDTQYF
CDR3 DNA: TGCAGTGCTAGAGATACGCAGTATTTT

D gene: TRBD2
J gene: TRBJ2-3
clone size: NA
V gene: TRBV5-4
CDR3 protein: CASSSGLAERTDTQYF
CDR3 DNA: TGTGCCAGCAGCTCCGGACTAGCAGAACGCACAGATACGCAGTATTTT

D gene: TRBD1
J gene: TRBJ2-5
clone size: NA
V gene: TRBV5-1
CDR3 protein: CASSLGAGGGETQYF
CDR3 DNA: TGCGCCAGCAGCTTGGGGGCAGGGGGCGGAGAGACCCAGTACTTC

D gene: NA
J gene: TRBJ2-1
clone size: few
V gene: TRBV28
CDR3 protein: CASSLFAGNNEQFF
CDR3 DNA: TGTGCCAGCAGTTTATTCGCGGGAAACAATGAGCAGTTCTTC

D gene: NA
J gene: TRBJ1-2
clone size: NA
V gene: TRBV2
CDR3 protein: CASSAGRDLGYTF
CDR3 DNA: TGTGCCAGCAGTGCGGGCAGAGACTTGGGCTACACCTTC

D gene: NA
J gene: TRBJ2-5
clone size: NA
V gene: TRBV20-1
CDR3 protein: CSAGDSGRLEETQYF
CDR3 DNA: TGCAGTGCTGGGGACAGCGGGAGATTGGAAGAGACCCAGTACTTC

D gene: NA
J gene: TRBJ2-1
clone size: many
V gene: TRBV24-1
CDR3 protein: CATSGEIRANEQFF
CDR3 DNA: TGTGCCACCAGTGGAGAAATCAGGGCCAATGAGCAGTTCTTC

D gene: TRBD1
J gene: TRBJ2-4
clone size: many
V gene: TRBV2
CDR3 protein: CASTTSPGQKNIQYF
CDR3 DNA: TGTGCCAGCACAACTTCTCCGGGACAGAAAAACATTCAGTACTTC

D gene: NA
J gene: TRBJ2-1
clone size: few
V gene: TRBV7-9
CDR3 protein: CASSKERSDEQFF
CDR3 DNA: TGTGCCAGCAGCAAGGAGCGGAGCGATGAGCAGTTCTTC

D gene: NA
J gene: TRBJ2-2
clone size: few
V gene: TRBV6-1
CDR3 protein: CASRPEGTKANTGELFF
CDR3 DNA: TGTGCCAGCAGACCGGAGGGGACCAAAGCGAACACCGGGGAGCTGTTTTTT

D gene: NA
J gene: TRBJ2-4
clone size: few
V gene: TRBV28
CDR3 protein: CASSFAGQYF
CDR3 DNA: TGTGCCAGCAGTTTCGCCGGTCAGTACTTC

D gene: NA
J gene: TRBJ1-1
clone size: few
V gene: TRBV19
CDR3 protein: CASRPGRDRNTEAFF
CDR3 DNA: TGTGCCAGTAGGCCTGGAAGGGATCGGAACACTGAAGCTTTCTTT

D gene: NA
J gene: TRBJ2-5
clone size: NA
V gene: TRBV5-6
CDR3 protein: CASSLTLGGFQETQYF
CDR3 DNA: TGTGCCAGCAGCTTGACGCTAGGTGGATTCCAAGAGACCCAGTACTTC

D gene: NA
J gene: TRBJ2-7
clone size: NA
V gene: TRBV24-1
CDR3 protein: CATSADGSYEQYF
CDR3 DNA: TGTGCCACCAGTGCTGACGGATCCTACGAGCAGTACTTC

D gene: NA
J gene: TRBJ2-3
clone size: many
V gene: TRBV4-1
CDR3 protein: CASSQEEGITQYF
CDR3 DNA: TGCGCCAGCAGCCAAGAGGAAGGGATAACGCAGTATTTT

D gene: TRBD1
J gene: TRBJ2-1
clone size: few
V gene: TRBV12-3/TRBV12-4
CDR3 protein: CASSLGGTGSHNEQFF
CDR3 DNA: TGTGCCAGCAGTTTAGGGGGGACAGGCTCCCACAATGAGCAGTTCTTC

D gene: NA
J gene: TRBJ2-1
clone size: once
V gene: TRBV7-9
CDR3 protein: CASSLQRGAYNEQFF
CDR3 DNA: TGTGCCAGCAGCCTCCAGAGAGGCGCCTACAATGAGCAGTTCTTC

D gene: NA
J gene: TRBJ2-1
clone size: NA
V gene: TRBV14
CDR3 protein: CASSRSGAFEQFF
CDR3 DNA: TGTGCCAGCAGCCGGTCGGGTGCTTTTGAGCAGTTCTTC

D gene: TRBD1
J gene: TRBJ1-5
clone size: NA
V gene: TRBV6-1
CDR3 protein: CASSTGGSVWSQPQHF
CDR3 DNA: TGTGCCAGCAGCACAGGGGGCTCGGTGTGGTCTCAGCCCCAGCATTTT

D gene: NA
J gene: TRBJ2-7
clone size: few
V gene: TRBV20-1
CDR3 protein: CSAREGARLDYEQYF
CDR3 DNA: TGCAGTGCTAGAGAGGGTGCCCGTTTGGACTACGAGCAGTACTTC

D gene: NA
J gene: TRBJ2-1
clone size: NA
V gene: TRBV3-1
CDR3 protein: CASSLWGQVDNEQFF
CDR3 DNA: TGTGCCAGCAGCCTGTGGGGGCAGGTAGACAATGAGCAGTTCTTC

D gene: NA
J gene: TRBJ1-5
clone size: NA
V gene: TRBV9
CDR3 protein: CASSVAPNQPQHF
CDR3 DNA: TGTGCCAGCAGCGTAGCCCCGAATCAGCCCCAGCATTTT

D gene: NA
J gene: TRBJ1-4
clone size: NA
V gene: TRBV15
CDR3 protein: CATSRETGHGEKLFF
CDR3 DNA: TGTGCCACCAGCAGAGAAACAGGGCATGGTGAAAAACTGTTTTTT

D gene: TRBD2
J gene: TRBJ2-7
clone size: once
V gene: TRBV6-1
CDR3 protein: CASSSSSAGGSYEQYF
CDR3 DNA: TGTGCCAGCAGTAGCTCCTCAGCGGGGGGCTCCTACGAGCAGTACTTC

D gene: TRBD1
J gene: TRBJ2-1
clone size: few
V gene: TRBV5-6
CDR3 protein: CASRIGTVNEQFF
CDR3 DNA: TGTGCCAGCAGAATTGGGACAGTCAATGAGCAGTTCTTC

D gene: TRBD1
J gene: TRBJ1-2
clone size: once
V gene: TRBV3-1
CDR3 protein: CASSQGTGDGYTF
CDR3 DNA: TGTGCCAGCAGCCAGGGGACAGGGGATGGCTACACCTTC

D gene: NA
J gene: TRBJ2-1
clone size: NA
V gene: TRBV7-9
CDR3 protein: CASSSGNSGYNEQFF
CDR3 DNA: TGTGCCAGCAGCTCAGGGAATAGCGGCTACAATGAGCAGTTCTTC

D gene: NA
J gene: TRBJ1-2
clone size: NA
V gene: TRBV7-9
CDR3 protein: CASSRVMGDSNYGYTF
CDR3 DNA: TGTGCCAGCAGCCGGGTGATGGGGGACTCTAACTATGGCTACACCTTC

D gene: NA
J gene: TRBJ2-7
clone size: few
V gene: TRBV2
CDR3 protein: CASSVRDKGYF
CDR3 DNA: TGTGCCAGCAGTGTAAGGGACAAAGGGTACTTC

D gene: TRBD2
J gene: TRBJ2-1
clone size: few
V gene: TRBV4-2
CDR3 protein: CASSQEGLAGGEQFF
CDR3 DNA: TGTGCCAGCAGCCAAGAGGGACTAGCGGGAGGTGAGCAGTTCTTC

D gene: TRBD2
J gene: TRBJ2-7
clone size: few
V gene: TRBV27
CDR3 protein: CASSTAGTSGYEQYF
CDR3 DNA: TGTGCCAGCAGTACAGCCGGGACTAGCGGATACGAGCAGTACTTC

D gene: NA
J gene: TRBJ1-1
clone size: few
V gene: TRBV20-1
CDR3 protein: CSAPTRMNTEAFF
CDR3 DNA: TGCAGTGCTCCCACGCGAATGAACACTGAAGCTTTCTTT

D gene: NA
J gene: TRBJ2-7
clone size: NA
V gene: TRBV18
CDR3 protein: CASSPQSSYEQYF
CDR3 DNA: TGTGCCAGCTCACCACAGAGCTCCTACGAGCAGTACTTC

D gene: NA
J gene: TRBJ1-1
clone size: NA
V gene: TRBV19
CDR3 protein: CASSIGDRNTEAFF
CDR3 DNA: TGTGCCAGTAGTATAGGAGACAGGAACACTGAAGCTTTCTTT

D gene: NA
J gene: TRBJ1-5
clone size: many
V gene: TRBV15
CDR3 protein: CATSTELGQLSNQPQHF
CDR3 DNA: TGTGCCACCAGCACTGAGTTGGGTCAGCTTAGCAATCAGCCCCAGCATTTT

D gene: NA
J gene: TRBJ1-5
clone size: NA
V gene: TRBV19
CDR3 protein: CASSPDSVKVYPQHF
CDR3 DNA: TGTGCCAGTAGTCCCGACAGCGTTAAGGTTTATCCCCAGCATTTT

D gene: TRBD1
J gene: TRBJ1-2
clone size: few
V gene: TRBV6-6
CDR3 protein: CASRDTGVGYTF
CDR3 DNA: TGTGCCAGCAGAGACACAGGGGTTGGCTACACCTTC

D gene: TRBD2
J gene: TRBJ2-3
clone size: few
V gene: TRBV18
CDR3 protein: CASSTTSGVTTDTQYF
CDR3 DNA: TGTGCCAGCTCAACGACTAGCGGGGTCACCACAGATACGCAGTATTTT

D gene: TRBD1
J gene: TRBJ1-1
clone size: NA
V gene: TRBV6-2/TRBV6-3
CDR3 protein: CASSRQGLNTEAFF
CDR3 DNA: TGTGCCAGCAGCCGACAGGGGTTGAACACTGAAGCTTTCTTT

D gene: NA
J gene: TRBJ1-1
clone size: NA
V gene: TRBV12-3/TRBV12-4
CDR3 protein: CASRLPHTEAFF
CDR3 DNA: TGTGCCAGCAGACTGCCCCACACTGAAGCTTTCTTT

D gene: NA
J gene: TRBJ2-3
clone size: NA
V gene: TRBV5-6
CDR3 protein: CASSPLGLAASDTQYF
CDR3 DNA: TGTGCCAGCAGCCCGCTCGGGCTAGCCGCCAGCGATACGCAGTATTTT

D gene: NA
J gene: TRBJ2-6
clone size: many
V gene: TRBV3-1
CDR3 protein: CASSQGRTSGANVLTF
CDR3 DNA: TGTGCCAGCAGCCAAGGACGGACCTCTGGGGCCAACGTCCTGACTTTC

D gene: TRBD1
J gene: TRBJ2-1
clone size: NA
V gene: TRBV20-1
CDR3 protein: CSANRGPGGEQFF
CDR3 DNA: TGCAGTGCCAACAGAGGACCAGGGGGTGAGCAGTTCTTC

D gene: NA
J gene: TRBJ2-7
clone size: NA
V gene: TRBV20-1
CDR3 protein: CSASPKGPIYEQYF
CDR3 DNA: TGCAGTGCTAGCCCCAAGGGTCCGATCTACGAGCAGTACTTC

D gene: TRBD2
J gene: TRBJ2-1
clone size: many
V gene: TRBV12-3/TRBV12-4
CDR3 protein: CASSSSPRGNEQFF
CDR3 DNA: TGTGCCAGCAGTTCATCCCCGCGGGGGAATGAGCAGTTCTTC

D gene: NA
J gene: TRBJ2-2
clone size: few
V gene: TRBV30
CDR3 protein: CAWSPNGGTGELFF
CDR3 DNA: TGTGCCTGGAGTCCAAACGGAGGCACCGGGGAGCTGTTTTTT

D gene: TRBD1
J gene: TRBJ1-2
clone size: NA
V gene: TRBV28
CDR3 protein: CASSFPGQGYGYTF
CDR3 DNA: TGTGCCAGCAGTTTTCCGGGACAGGGCTACGGCTACACCTTC

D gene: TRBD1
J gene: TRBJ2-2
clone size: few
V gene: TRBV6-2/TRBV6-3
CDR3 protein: CAGGQAPGELFF
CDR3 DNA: TGTGCCGGAGGACAGGCGCCCGGGGAGCTGTTTTTT

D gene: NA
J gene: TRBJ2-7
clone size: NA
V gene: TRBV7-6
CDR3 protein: CASSRDKTYEQYF
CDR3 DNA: TGTGCCAGCAGCCGGGACAAAACCTACGAGCAGTACTTC

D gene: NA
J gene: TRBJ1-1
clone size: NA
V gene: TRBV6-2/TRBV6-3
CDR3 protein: CASRKTPNSAGKNTEAFF
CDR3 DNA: TGTGCCAGCAGAAAAACTCCAAATTCAGCGGGCAAGAACACTGAAGCTTTCTTT

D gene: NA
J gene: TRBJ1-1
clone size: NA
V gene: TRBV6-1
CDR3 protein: CASSGDGLREAFF
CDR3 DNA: TGTGCCAGCAGTGGGGACGGACTACGGGAAGCTTTCTTT

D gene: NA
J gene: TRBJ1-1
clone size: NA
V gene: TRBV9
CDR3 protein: CASSVASAGNTEAFF
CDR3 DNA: TGTGCCAGCAGCGTAGCATCGGCGGGGAACACTGAAGCTTTCTTT

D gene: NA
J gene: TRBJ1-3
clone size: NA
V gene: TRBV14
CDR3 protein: CASSQGLPHLGNTIYF
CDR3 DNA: TGTGCCAGCAGCCAAGGGTTGCCACACTTGGGAAACACCATATATTTT